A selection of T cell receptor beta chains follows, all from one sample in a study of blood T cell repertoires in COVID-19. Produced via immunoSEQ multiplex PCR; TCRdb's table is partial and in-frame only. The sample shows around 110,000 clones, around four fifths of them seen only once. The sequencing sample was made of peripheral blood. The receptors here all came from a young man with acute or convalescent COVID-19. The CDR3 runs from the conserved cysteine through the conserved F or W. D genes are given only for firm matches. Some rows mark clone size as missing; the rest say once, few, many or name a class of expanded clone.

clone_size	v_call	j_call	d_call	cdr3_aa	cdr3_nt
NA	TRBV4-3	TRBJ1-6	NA	CASSQAGGNSPLHF	TGCGCCAGCAGCCAAGCTGGCGGCAATTCACCCCTCCACTTT
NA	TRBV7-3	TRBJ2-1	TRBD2	CATIGGSGPYNEQFF	TGTGCCACAATTGGGGGTAGCGGGCCGTACAATGAGCAGTTCTTC
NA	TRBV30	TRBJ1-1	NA	CAWTGASEEAFF	TGTGCCTGGACAGGGGCCTCCGAGGAAGCTTTCTTT
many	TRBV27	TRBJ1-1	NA	CASSLSPGGGEAFF	TGTGCCAGCAGTTTATCACCCGGGGGAGGTGAAGCTTTCTTT
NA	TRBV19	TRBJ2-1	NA	CASKLAGFNNEQFF	TGTGCCAGTAAACTAGCCGGGTTTAACAATGAGCAGTTCTTC
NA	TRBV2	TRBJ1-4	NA	CASSRGGSNEKLFF	TGTGCCAGCAGTAGGGGAGGGTCTAATGAAAAACTGTTTTTT
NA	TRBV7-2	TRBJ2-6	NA	CASSLEGLSGANVLTF	TGTGCCAGCAGCTTAGAGGGGCTTTCTGGGGCCAACGTCCTGACTTTC
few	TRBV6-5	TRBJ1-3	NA	CASSYSAISGNTIYF	TGTGCCAGCAGTTACTCGGCAATCTCTGGAAACACCATATATTTT
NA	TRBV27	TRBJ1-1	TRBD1	CASNAGQGVPRTEAFF	TGTGCCAGCAACGCGGGACAGGGGGTCCCGCGAACTGAAGCTTTCTTT
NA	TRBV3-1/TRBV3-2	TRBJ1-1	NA	CASSRDRYTEAFF	TGTGCCAGCAGCCGAGACAGATACACTGAAGCTTTCTTT
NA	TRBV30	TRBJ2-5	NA	CAWARGDSRTQYF	TGTGCCTGGGCCCGGGGTGATTCAAGGACCCAGTACTTC
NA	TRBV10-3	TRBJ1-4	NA	CAIMPRGARGLGCEKLFF	TGTGCCATCATGCCCCGGGGGGCGCGTGGTTTAGGTTGTGAAAAACTGTTTTTT
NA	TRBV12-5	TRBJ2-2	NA	CASGLARTLGGPTGELFF	TGTGCTAGTGGTTTGGCGAGGACTCTCGGGGGTCCCACCGGGGAGCTGTTTTTT
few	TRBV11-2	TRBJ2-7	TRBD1	CASSLDRDYEQYF	TGTGCCAGCAGCCTCGACAGGGACTACGAGCAGTACTTC
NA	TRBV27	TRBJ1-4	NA	CASSLGWSEKLFF	TGTGCCAGCAGTTTAGGCTGGAGTGAAAAACTGTTTTTT
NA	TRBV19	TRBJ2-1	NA	CASSIVYSSYNEQFF	TGTGCCAGTAGCATTGTATACAGCTCCTACAATGAGCAGTTCTTC
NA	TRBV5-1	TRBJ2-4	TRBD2	CASSAGGAKNIQYF	TGCGCCAGCAGCGCGGGGGGAGCCAAAAACATTCAGTACTTC
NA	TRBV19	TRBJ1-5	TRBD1	CATSGGASQPQHF	TGTGCCACCTCAGGGGGCGCGAGTCAGCCCCAGCATTTT
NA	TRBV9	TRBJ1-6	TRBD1	CASSVVGTVTSPLHF	TGTGCCAGCAGCGTAGTCGGGACAGTTACTTCACCCCTCCACTTT
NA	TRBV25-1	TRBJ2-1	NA	CASSEAGMQFF	TGTGCCAGCAGTGAGGCGGGAATGCAGTTCTTC
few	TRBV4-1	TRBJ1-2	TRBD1	CASSHYLGTGDGYTF	TGCGCCAGCAGCCACTACCTCGGGACAGGGGATGGCTACACCTTC
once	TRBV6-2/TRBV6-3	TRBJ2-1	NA	CASSYDFTPYNEQFF	TGTGCCAGCAGTTACGACTTCACTCCATACAATGAGCAGTTCTTC
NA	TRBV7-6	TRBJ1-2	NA	CASSLRRPGAYGYTF	TGTGCCAGCAGCTTACGTCGACCGGGAGCCTATGGCTACACCTTC
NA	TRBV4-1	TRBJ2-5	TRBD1	CASSQWTGGSETQYF	TGCGCCAGCAGCCAATGGACAGGGGGATCAGAGACCCAGTACTTC
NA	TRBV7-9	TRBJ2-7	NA	CASRPAGATYEQYF	TGTGCCAGCAGACCGGCAGGCGCCACCTACGAGCAGTACTTC
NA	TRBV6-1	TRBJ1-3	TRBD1	CASIGTGPSGTIYF	TGTGCCAGCATTGGGACAGGCCCTTCCGGCACCATATATTTT
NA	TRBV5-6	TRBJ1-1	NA	CASSFNDRGAFF	TGTGCCAGCAGCTTTAACGACCGGGGGGCTTTCTTT
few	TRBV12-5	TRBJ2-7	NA	CASGLVVSESSYEQYF	TGTGCTAGTGGTTTGGTAGTCAGCGAGAGCTCCTACGAGCAGTACTTC
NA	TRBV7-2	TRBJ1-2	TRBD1	CASRKTGEGYTF	TGTGCCAGCAGAAAAACAGGGGAAGGCTACACCTTC
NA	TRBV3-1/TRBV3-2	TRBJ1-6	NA	CASSHFNPGGSHNSPLHF	TGTGCCAGCAGCCACTTCAACCCGGGGGGCTCACATAATTCACCCCTCCACTTT
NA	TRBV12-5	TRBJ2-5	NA	CASGLYTGGRETQYF	TGTGCTAGTGGACTTTATACCGGGGGGCGAGAGACCCAGTACTTC
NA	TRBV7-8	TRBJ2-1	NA	CASSLGLGNEQFF	TGTGCCAGCAGCTTAGGACTGGGCAATGAGCAGTTCTTC
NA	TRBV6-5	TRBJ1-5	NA	CATGTGGYGNQPQHF	TGTGCCACGGGGACGGGGGGCTACGGCAATCAGCCCCAGCATTTT
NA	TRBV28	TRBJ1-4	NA	CASGWEKLFF	TGTGCCAGCGGCTGGGAAAAACTGTTTTTT
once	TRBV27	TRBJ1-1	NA	CASSSLRGPMNTEAFF	TGTGCCAGCAGTTCCCTCAGGGGTCCCATGAACACTGAAGCTTTCTTT
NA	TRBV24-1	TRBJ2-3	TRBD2	CATSDLFFLSSSGSETDTQYF	TGTGCCACCAGTGATTTGTTCTTTTTAAGCTCTAGCGGGAGTGAGACAGATACGCAGTATTTT
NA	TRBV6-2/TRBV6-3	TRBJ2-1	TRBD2	CASSYPTSGDYNEQFF	TGTGCCAGCAGTTATCCTACTAGCGGGGACTACAATGAGCAGTTCTTC
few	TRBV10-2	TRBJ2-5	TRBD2	CASKNLAGEETQYF	TGCGCCAGCAAAAACCTAGCGGGAGAGGAGACCCAGTACTTC
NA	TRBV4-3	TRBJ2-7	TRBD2	CASSQDTSGGYEQYF	TGCGCCAGCAGCCAAGACACTAGCGGGGGCTACGAGCAGTACTTC
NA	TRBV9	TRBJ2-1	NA	CASSPSRGGIMGNEQFF	TGTGCCAGCAGCCCCAGTAGGGGGGGCATAATGGGTAATGAGCAGTTCTTC
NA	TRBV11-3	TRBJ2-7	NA	CASSKGHSYEQYF	TGTGCCAGCAGCAAGGGGCACTCCTACGAGCAGTACTTC
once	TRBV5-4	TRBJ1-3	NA	CASSFSGGNTIYF	TGTGCCAGCAGCTTCAGCGGGGGAAACACCATATATTTT